The rows below give T cell receptor beta chains drawn from one sample of a study of T cell repertoires in cytomegalovirus infection. Their antigen targets remain unknown. Using its own MiXCR run on the reads, TCRdb lists one record per CDR3 protein. The data hold about 46,000 distinct CDR3 sequences, with roughly a fifth observed a single time. Sample: CD8+ T cells from cultured PBMCs, taken from culture after CMV antigen stimulation. The receptors here all came from a human donor in good health (CMV status not recorded). Some clones in this sample may be carry-over from other donors' samples. Both conserved end residues are part of each CDR3. Each record gives: D gene, clone size, J gene, V gene, CDR3 DNA, CDR3 protein. A D gene is named only where the DNA matches it firmly. Clone size is stated in some rows and not others, as once, few, many or a class when expanded.

D gene: TRBD2; clone size: few; J gene: TRBJ2-7; V gene: TRBV7-8; CDR3 DNA: TGTGCCAGCAGTGGCGTGAGAGGGACTATTCACTACGAGCAGTACTTC; CDR3 protein: CASSGVRGTIHYEQYF
D gene: -; clone size: many; J gene: TRBJ1-4; V gene: TRBV7-8; CDR3 DNA: TGTGCCAGCAGCCTCGAAGACGGTGAAAAACTGTTTTTT; CDR3 protein: CASSLEDGEKLFF
D gene: -; clone size: -; J gene: TRBJ2-7; V gene: TRBV13; CDR3 DNA: TGTGCCAGCAGCTTAGGCGGGGGGCGAATGTCTAACGAGCAGTACTTC; CDR3 protein: CASSLGGGRMSNEQYF
D gene: TRBD1; clone size: -; J gene: TRBJ1-2; V gene: TRBV9; CDR3 DNA: TGTGCCAGCAGCGCCCGACAGGGAGGCGGCTACACCTTC; CDR3 protein: CASSARQGGGYTF
D gene: -; clone size: few; J gene: TRBJ2-7; V gene: TRBV20-1; CDR3 DNA: TGCAGTGCTTTGGAAGATGAGCGGGCCATGACCTACGAGCAGTACTTC; CDR3 protein: CSALEDERAMTYEQYF
D gene: -; clone size: -; J gene: TRBJ2-7; V gene: TRBV27; CDR3 DNA: TGTGCCAGCAGCCTACAGGGATTCGGCTACGAGCAGTACTTC; CDR3 protein: CASSLQGFGYEQYF
D gene: TRBD1; clone size: -; J gene: TRBJ1-2; V gene: TRBV13; CDR3 DNA: TGTGCCAGCAGCTTAAACAGGGGGAGTGGCTACACCTTC; CDR3 protein: CASSLNRGSGYTF
D gene: TRBD2; clone size: many; J gene: TRBJ2-3; V gene: TRBV27; CDR3 DNA: TGTGCCAGCAGTTCCCCCTGGACTAGCGGGAGGGGGGATACGCAGTATTTT; CDR3 protein: CASSSPWTSGRGDTQYF
D gene: TRBD1; clone size: -; J gene: TRBJ1-5; V gene: TRBV30; CDR3 DNA: TGTGCCTGGAGTACGGGACAGGGGGGGCCCCAGCATTTT; CDR3 protein: CAWSTGQGGPQHF
D gene: TRBD1; clone size: -; J gene: TRBJ2-3; V gene: TRBV7-4; CDR3 DNA: TGTGCCAGCAGCCCCCGGACAGGGGGCGCCGATACGCAGTATTTT; CDR3 protein: CASSPRTGGADTQYF
D gene: -; clone size: many; J gene: TRBJ2-5; V gene: TRBV28; CDR3 DNA: TGTGCCAGCAGACTAAGGCCAGACTTGTCGGAGACCCAGTACTTC; CDR3 protein: CASRLRPDLSETQYF
D gene: TRBD1; clone size: few; J gene: TRBJ1-5; V gene: TRBV27; CDR3 DNA: TGTGCCAGCAGTTTATCAAGGACAGGGGGAAATCAGCCCCAGCATTTT; CDR3 protein: CASSLSRTGGNQPQHF
D gene: TRBD2; clone size: -; J gene: TRBJ2-5; V gene: TRBV7-9; CDR3 DNA: TGTGCCAGCAGCTTAGATCGGCTAGCGGGGGGGCGACGAGAGACCCAGTACTTC; CDR3 protein: CASSLDRLAGGRRETQYF
D gene: TRBD2; clone size: many; J gene: TRBJ2-5; V gene: TRBV7-9; CDR3 DNA: TGTGCCAGCAGCTCGCCTAGCGGCGGGCTAGAGACCCAGTACTTC; CDR3 protein: CASSSPSGGLETQYF
D gene: -; clone size: few; J gene: TRBJ2-2; V gene: TRBV19; CDR3 DNA: TGTGCCAGTGGGGGGGCACAACTCCTTGGGGACACCGGGGAGCTGTTTTTT; CDR3 protein: CASGGAQLLGDTGELFF
D gene: -; clone size: many; J gene: TRBJ1-2; V gene: TRBV28; CDR3 DNA: TGTGCCAGCAGCTCCTCGCATGGCTACACCTTC; CDR3 protein: CASSSSHGYTF
D gene: -; clone size: -; J gene: TRBJ2-4; V gene: TRBV4-3; CDR3 DNA: TGCGCCAGCAGCCAAGATGGGCTAGCTGTGGACATTCAGTACTTC; CDR3 protein: CASSQDGLAVDIQYF
D gene: TRBD1; clone size: -; J gene: TRBJ2-7; V gene: TRBV6-5; CDR3 DNA: TGTGCCAGCAGTTACTCGGCAACGGGACAGTTAACCTACGAGCAGTACTTC; CDR3 protein: CASSYSATGQLTYEQYF
D gene: TRBD2; clone size: -; J gene: TRBJ2-3; V gene: TRBV6-2/TRBV6-3; CDR3 DNA: TGTGCCAGCAGTAGCGGGGGGGCCACAGATACGCAGTATTTT; CDR3 protein: CASSSGGATDTQYF
D gene: -; clone size: many; J gene: TRBJ2-5; V gene: TRBV12-3/TRBV12-4; CDR3 DNA: TGTGCCAGCAGCGACCCGGCGCGTTCGGGCGGGACCCAGTACTTC; CDR3 protein: CASSDPARSGGTQYF
D gene: TRBD1; clone size: few; J gene: TRBJ1-2; V gene: TRBV4-1; CDR3 DNA: TGCGCCAGCAGCCATTCCGGACAGGGGGACTATGGCTACACCTTC; CDR3 protein: CASSHSGQGDYGYTF
D gene: TRBD2; clone size: few; J gene: TRBJ2-5; V gene: TRBV20-1; CDR3 DNA: TGCAGTGCTAGAGAAACTAGCGGGAGGATCCAAGAGACCCAGTACTTC; CDR3 protein: CSARETSGRIQETQYF
D gene: TRBD1; clone size: -; J gene: TRBJ2-5; V gene: TRBV7-2; CDR3 DNA: TGTGCCAGCAGCTACCTGACAGGGATGGAGACCCAGTACTTC; CDR3 protein: CASSYLTGMETQYF
D gene: -; clone size: many; J gene: TRBJ2-7; V gene: TRBV6-1; CDR3 DNA: TGTGCCAGCAGTGAAATTGACAGTATAAGCGAGCAGTACTTC; CDR3 protein: CASSEIDSISEQYF
D gene: -; clone size: many; J gene: TRBJ2-1; V gene: TRBV7-9; CDR3 DNA: TGTGCCAGCAGCGAAGGTCCGCGCCGCGACAATGAGCAGTTCTTC; CDR3 protein: CASSEGPRRDNEQFF
D gene: TRBD1; clone size: -; J gene: TRBJ2-7; V gene: TRBV7-9; CDR3 DNA: TGTGCCAGCAGCTCCGGACAGGGTCTGAACTTC; CDR3 protein: CASSSGQGLNF
D gene: TRBD1; clone size: -; J gene: TRBJ1-1; V gene: TRBV30; CDR3 DNA: TGTGCCTGGTATAGTGGGACAGGGGGGAACACTGAAGCTTTCTTT; CDR3 protein: CAWYSGTGGNTEAFF
D gene: -; clone size: -; J gene: TRBJ2-7; V gene: TRBV19; CDR3 DNA: TGTGCCAGTAGAACGAGAGGGCACCCCTACGAGCAGTACTTC; CDR3 protein: CASRTRGHPYEQYF
D gene: -; clone size: many; J gene: TRBJ1-1; V gene: TRBV5-4; CDR3 DNA: TGTGCCAGCAGCTGGGGTGGGCCAGGGGCCATGAACACTGAAGCTTTCTTT; CDR3 protein: CASSWGGPGAMNTEAFF
D gene: -; clone size: many; J gene: TRBJ1-1; V gene: TRBV15; CDR3 DNA: TGTGCCACCAGCAGAGATCGGGGGGCGAACACTGAAGCTTTCTTT; CDR3 protein: CATSRDRGANTEAFF
D gene: -; clone size: many; J gene: TRBJ2-6; V gene: TRBV3-1; CDR3 DNA: TGTGCCAGCAGCCAAGAGGGACGGCTCTCTGGGGCCAACGTCCTGACTTTC; CDR3 protein: CASSQEGRLSGANVLTF
D gene: TRBD1; clone size: many; J gene: TRBJ1-1; V gene: TRBV6-6; CDR3 DNA: TGTGCCAGCAGTCTTCGGGACAGGGGCACCAACACTGAAGCTTTCTTT; CDR3 protein: CASSLRDRGTNTEAFF
D gene: -; clone size: few; J gene: TRBJ1-2; V gene: TRBV6-5; CDR3 DNA: TGTGCCAGCAGTTACAAGCCGGGCTATGGCTACACCTTC; CDR3 protein: CASSYKPGYGYTF
D gene: TRBD1; clone size: few; J gene: TRBJ1-4; V gene: TRBV7-9; CDR3 DNA: TGTGCCAGCAGCGGACCCAGGGGGGATGAAAAACTGTTTTTT; CDR3 protein: CASSGPRGDEKLFF
D gene: TRBD2; clone size: -; J gene: TRBJ2-3; V gene: TRBV4-2; CDR3 DNA: TGTGCCAGCAGCCAAGATCAGCTAGCGGGGGGGACAGATACGCAGTATTTT; CDR3 protein: CASSQDQLAGGTDTQYF
D gene: TRBD1; clone size: -; J gene: TRBJ2-2; V gene: TRBV30; CDR3 DNA: TGTGCCTGGAGTGTGGTAGTCGTTTGGACAGGGAACACCGGGGAGCTGTTTTTT; CDR3 protein: CAWSVVVVWTGNTGELFF
D gene: -; clone size: few; J gene: TRBJ1-1; V gene: TRBV10-3; CDR3 DNA: TGTGCCATCAGTGAGTCGGGCAGGGCGAACACTGAAGCTTTCTTT; CDR3 protein: CAISESGRANTEAFF
D gene: -; clone size: many; J gene: TRBJ1-2; V gene: TRBV6-2/TRBV6-3; CDR3 DNA: TGTGCCAGCACCCCCCGGGGAGGACCCTATACCTATGGCTACACCTTC; CDR3 protein: CASTPRGGPYTYGYTF
D gene: -; clone size: -; J gene: TRBJ2-1; V gene: TRBV2; CDR3 DNA: TGTGCCAGCATATCCGTTGAGCAGTTCTTC; CDR3 protein: CASISVEQFF
D gene: TRBD2; clone size: -; J gene: TRBJ2-7; V gene: TRBV27; CDR3 DNA: TGTGCCAGCAGTTTAGCGGGAGTCTCCCACGAGCAGTACTTC; CDR3 protein: CASSLAGVSHEQYF
D gene: -; clone size: many; J gene: TRBJ2-7; V gene: TRBV12-3/TRBV12-4; CDR3 DNA: TGTGCCAGCAGTCCCAACCTCTACGAGCAGTACTTC; CDR3 protein: CASSPNLYEQYF
D gene: -; clone size: -; J gene: TRBJ1-1; V gene: TRBV20-1; CDR3 DNA: TGCAGTGCTAGAGGCCCAGAGTCCACTGAAGCTTTCTTT; CDR3 protein: CSARGPESTEAFF